The 20 T cell receptor beta chains presented below share a single source sample, sequenced in a study of blood T cells in healthy people across ages. Combining a sample-barcoded 5' primer with a J-beta primer mix, a second PCR ran for 7 to 11 cycles. One entry per CDR3 protein, called by TCRdb with MiXCR from the 5' RACE reads. The table includes under 850,000 distinct CDR3 sequences, 35% to 40% detected once. The sample taken for sequencing was blood. The origin of the receptors is a man younger than 30 in good health.

This clonotype was found a few times. For the CDR3, the DNA is TGCAGTGCTGCGGACAGGTTGGGAGAGACCCAGTACTTC. It is translated as CSAADRLGETQYF. V is TRBV20-1 and J is TRBJ2-5; 7 nucleotides line up with TRBD1. Germline loops: CDR1 DFQATT, CDR2 SNEGSKA (reference sequence). There are 13 residues in the CDR3. Losses at the gene ends were 5 bases for V and 4 bases for J; bases not matched to a gene: 7.

The gene calls are TRBV20-1 and TRBJ2-1; D gene uncertain. Germline CDR1 is DFQATT and CDR2 is SNEGSKA (reference sequence). The ends were cut back, 0 bases at V and 13 bases at J, with 22 bases in the middle. The CDR3 consists of 15 residues. CDR3 nucleotides: TGCAGTGCTAGAGATAGACTTCTGGTTCAAGAGACCCAGTTCTTC. Its protein product is CSARDRLLVQETQFF.

The V gene is TRBV10-3, the J gene TRBJ2-1; D remains ambiguous. The length of the CDR3 is 14 residues. The germline CDR1 and CDR2 sequences are ENHRY and SYGVKD. V lost 3 bases and J lost 0, with 6 bases in between. CDR3 nucleotides: TGTGCCATCAGTGACTGGCCCTCCTACAATGAGCAGTTCTTC. Its translation: CAISDWPSYNEQFF.

This chain uses TRBV2 with TRBJ1-5; weak D call: TRBD1 (5 bases). V was cut by 1 base and J by 5 bases, with 9 bases left in between. Germline CDR1 reads SNHLY; CDR2 reads FYNNEI. The CDR3 is 14 amino acids. The CDR3 nucleotides read TGTGCCAGCAGTGAAGGGCAGGGACATCAGCCCCAGCATTTT. This gives the protein CASSEGQGHQPQHF.

This clonotype occurred a few times. This chain links TRBV7-2 with TRBJ2-5; D assignment may be TRBD1 or TRBD2 (5 bases each). The germline V and J ends were trimmed by 0 bases and 4 bases, with 15 bases remaining between them. The CDR3 contains 16 residues. CDR1 SGHTA and CDR2 FQGNSA come from the germline V gene. Written as DNA, the CDR3 is TGTGCCAGCAGCTTAGCTAGGGGACGGGGAAGAGAGACCCAGTACTTC. This gives the protein CASSLARGRGRETQYF.

In its sample, this clonotype was seen many times. The chain couples TRBV20-1 to TRBJ1-5; D unclear. With 6 bases removed from V and 4 bases from J, the gap between germline ends came to 7 bases. CDR1 is DFQATT and CDR2 is SNEGSKA in the germline V gene (reference sequence). CDR3 size: 11 residues. The CDR3 protein is CSARENQPQHF. Written as DNA, the CDR3 is TGCAGTGCACGGGAAAATCAGCCCCAGCATTTT.

The rearrangement links TRBV12-3 or TRBV12-4 to TRBJ2-2; D is perhaps TRBD1 (6 bases). V dropped 3 bases and J dropped 1 base, with 12 bases sitting between them. The CDR3 sequence is 16 residues long. In DNA form, the CDR3 reads TGTGCCAGCAGTTTGTTAAGGACAGTGAACACCGGGGAGCTGTTTTTT. It encodes CASSLLRTVNTGELFF.

The V and J genes are TRBV3-1 and TRBJ2-5, with D hard to call. Trimming took off 4 bases at V and 4 bases at J, with 10 bases between the two ends. The germline CDR1 and CDR2 sequences are LGHDT and YNNKEL (reference sequence). The CDR3 spans 13 residues. CDR3 sequence: CASSLLRSETQYF. The CDR3 nucleotides are TGTGCCAGCAGCCTACTGAGGTCAGAGACCCAGTACTTC.

In this sample, this clonotype turned up a few times. V gene TRBV4-3 combines with J gene TRBJ1-1; D gene unclear. Germline V gene data show CDR1 as LGHNA and CDR2 as YSLEER. V was cut by 1 base and J by 4 bases, with 13 bases left in between. The CDR3 spans 15 residues. This CDR3 reads CASSQGLGWSTEAFF. DNA for the CDR3: TGCGCCAGCAGCCAAGGTTTGGGGTGGAGCACTGAAGCTTTCTTT.

This clonotype was seen just once. Germline is not matched at one junction end, which may reflect a read error. This chain connects TRBV6-2 or TRBV6-3 to TRBJ2-7; 9 nucleotides align to TRBD1. This CDR3 contains 14 residues. From germline, CDR1 is MNHEY and CDR2 SVGEGT. CDR3 sequence reads: CASSDSGQGFEQYF. CDR3 bases: TGTGCCAGCAGTGACTCGGGACAGGGATTCGAGCAGTACTTC.

This clonotype was picked up many times. The J gene is TRBJ2-3, the V gene TRBV6-1; a weak D match, TRBD1 (6 bases). Trimming left V 7 bases short and J 2 bases short, with 13 bases between. Germline V gene data show CDR1 as MNHNS and CDR2 as SASEGT. This CDR3 comprises 14 residues. The CDR3 loop reads CASTPGHYTDTQYF. The CDR3 DNA follows: TGTGCCAGCACTCCGGGACATTACACAGATACGCAGTATTTT.

This clonotype occurred many times. The V call is TRBV12-3 or TRBV12-4, the J call TRBJ2-3; D possibly corresponds to TRBD2 (6 bases). Trimming removed 5 bases at V and 2 bases at J, with 8 bases between. The CDR3 is 13 amino acids. CDR3 coding DNA: TGTGCCAGCAGTAGGACTAACACAGATACGCAGTATTTT. Protein sequence: CASSRTNTDTQYF.

The chain recombines TRBV4-3 with TRBJ1-4, with 10 bases matching TRBD1. V lost 3 bases, J lost 14 bases, and 12 bases stayed unmatched. Germline CDR1 and CDR2: LGHNA and YSLEER. The CDR3 spans 15 residues. The CDR3: CASSHTGTGDRGLFF. DNA of the CDR3: TGCGCCAGCAGCCACACCGGGACAGGGGATCGCGGGCTGTTTTTT.

As concerns this clonotype: A much larger clonotype is one base distant, so this may be a read error. The CDR3 nucleotides are TGTGCCAGCGGTTCTCGAGGCGGGGCCAGCACAGATACGCAGTATTTT. It encodes CASGSRGGASTDTQYF. This rearrangement joins TRBV2 to TRBJ2-3; TRBD2 is a possible D gene (6 bases). CDR3 length: 16 residues. Germline values: CDR1 SNHLY, CDR2 FYNNEI. V was clipped by 8 bases and J by 0 bases, with 18 bases between them. Supplemented by reference TRBV2 and TRBJ2-3, the full variable domain reads EPEVTQTPSHQVTQMGQEVILRCVPISNHLYFYWYRQILGQKVEFLVSFYNNEISEKSEIFDDQFSVERPDGSNFTLKIRSTKLEDSAMYFCASGSRGGASTDTQYFGPGTRLTVL.

This clonotype was seen only a few times. V is TRBV9 and J is TRBJ2-6; D uncertain. Trimming left V 2 bases short and J 3 bases short, with 6 bases between. The CDR3 sequence is 14 residues long. The V gene's germline CDR1 is SGDLS and CDR2 YYNGEE. In DNA, the CDR3 is TGTGCCAGCAGCGTCTATGGTGGGGCCAACGTCCTGACTTTC. It specifies CASSVYGGANVLTF.

This clonotype showed up just a few times. The V call is TRBV27, the J call TRBJ2-7, with 8 bases fitting TRBD2. The length of the CDR3 is 14 residues. V lost 5 bases, J lost 6 bases, and 9 bases stayed unmatched. The germline V gene has CDR1 MNHEY and CDR2 SMNVEV (reference sequence). The CDR3 coding sequence is TGTGCCAGCAGTCCCGGACTAGCAGTAGGCGAGCAGTACTTC. The encoded protein is CASSPGLAVGEQYF.

As DNA, the CDR3 is TGTGCCAGCAGTTCATACAGGGAGTCAGACTATGGCTACACCTTC. It codes for CASSSYRESDYGYTF. V usage is TRBV12-3 or TRBV12-4 and J usage is TRBJ1-2; the D gene is possibly TRBD1 (6 bases). The CDR3 runs 15 residues. V dropped 4 bases and J dropped 3 bases, with 15 bases sitting between them.

The chain joins TRBV5-6 to TRBJ1-5; D remains unclear. The CDR3 is 12 residues long. V was clipped by 4 bases and J by 6 bases, with 8 bases between them. Looked up from germline, CDR1 is SGHDT and CDR2 is YYEEEE. CDR3 sequence: CASSAGRQPQHF. For the CDR3, the DNA is TGTGCCAGCAGCGCAGGCCGTCAGCCCCAGCATTTT.

This clonotype has ten or more counts. The V call is TRBV7-2, the J call TRBJ2-7, with D tentatively TRBD1 (6 bases). Trimming pared 5 bases from V and 0 bases from J, leaving 11 bases between. Germline V gene sequence: CDR1 SGHTA, CDR2 FQGNSA. CDR3 size: 14 residues. The CDR3 DNA follows: TGTGCCAGCAGCACCCCGGACAGCTCCTACGAGCAGTACTTC. Protein sequence: CASSTPDSSYEQYF.

V gene TRBV12-3 or TRBV12-4 combines with J gene TRBJ1-4; D is uncertain. With 5 bases removed from V and 6 bases from J, the gap between germline ends came to 10 bases. CDR3 length: 13 amino acids. CDR3 in amino acids: CASSVGPDEKLFF. The CDR3 DNA reads as TGTGCCAGCAGTGTAGGCCCAGATGAAAAACTGTTTTTT.